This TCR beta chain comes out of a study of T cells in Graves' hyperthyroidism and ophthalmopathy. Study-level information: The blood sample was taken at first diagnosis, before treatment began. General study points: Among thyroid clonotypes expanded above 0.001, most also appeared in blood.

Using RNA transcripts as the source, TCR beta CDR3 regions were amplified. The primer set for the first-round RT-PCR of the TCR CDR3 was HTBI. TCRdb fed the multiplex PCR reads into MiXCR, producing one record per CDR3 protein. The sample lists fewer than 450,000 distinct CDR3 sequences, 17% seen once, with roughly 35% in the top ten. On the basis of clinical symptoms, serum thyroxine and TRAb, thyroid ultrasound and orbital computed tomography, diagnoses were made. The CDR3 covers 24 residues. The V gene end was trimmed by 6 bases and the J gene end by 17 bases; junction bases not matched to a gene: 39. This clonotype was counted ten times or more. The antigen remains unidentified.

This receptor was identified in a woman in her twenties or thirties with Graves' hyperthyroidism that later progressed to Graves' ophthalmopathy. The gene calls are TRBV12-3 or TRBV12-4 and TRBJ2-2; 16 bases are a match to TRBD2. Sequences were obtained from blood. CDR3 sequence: CASSHVGGSPGLAGGPSRTGEPFF. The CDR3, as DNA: TGTGCCAGCAGCCATGTGGGGGGGTCCCCGGGACTAGCGGGAGGGCCCTCGAGAACCGGGGAGCCTTTTTTT.